Presented here are 31 T cell receptor beta chains from one specimen sequenced in a study of shared clonotypes between healthy human individuals. TCRdb's copy holds only in-frame clones and misses some; the assay was immunoSEQ multiplex PCR. The sample contains roughly 2.4 million clones, about 94% of which appear only once. Material: naive CD4+ T cells sorted from blood. The subset was: CD45RA+ positively selected. The receptors come from a young man in good health.

CDR3 residues: CASSLARTSGKGYEQYF. The CDR3 region has the DNA TGTGCCAGCAGCTTAGCGCGGACTAGCGGGAAGGGTTACGAGCAGTACTTC. This chain links TRBV7-2 with TRBJ2-7, with 12 bases that match TRBD2. The germline CDR1 and CDR2 sequences are SGHTA and FQGNSA. Trimming at V came to 0 bases and at J to 4 bases, leaving 7 bases not matched to a gene. The CDR3 totals 17 residues. Full variable domain (missing parts from reference TRBV7-2 and TRBJ2-7): GAGVSQSPSNKVTEKGKDVELRCDPISGHTALYWYRQSLGQGLEFLIYFQGNSAPDKSGLPSDRFSAERTGGSVSTLTIQRTQQEDSAVYLCASSLARTSGKGYEQYFGPGTRLTVT.

V gene TRBV9 combines with J gene TRBJ1-2; TRBD1 matches at 10 bases. Germline-derived CDR1 and CDR2 are SGDLS and YYNGEE. The CDR3 has 14 amino acids. The V gene end was trimmed by 4 bases and the J gene end by 6 bases; junction bases not matched to a gene: 6. CDR3 protein: CASSQWTGGNGYTF. The CDR3 DNA follows: TGTGCCAGCAGCCAATGGACAGGGGGGAATGGCTACACCTTC.

Notes on this clone: Other DNA sequences in the sample encode the same CDR3. V gene TRBV30 combines with J gene TRBJ2-3; no firm D call. Germline CDR1 reads GTSNPN; CDR2 reads SVGIG (reference sequence). The CDR3 is 11 amino acids. The V end was cut by 4 bases, the J end by 2 bases, with 4 bases between. DNA of the CDR3: TGTGCCTGGACGAACACAGATACGCAGTATTTT. Encoded protein: CAWTNTDTQYF.

The V gene is TRBV20-1, the J gene TRBJ2-7; TRBD1 or TRBD2 may be the D gene (5 bases each). This CDR3 spans 11 amino acids. V lost 6 bases to trimming and J lost 5 bases, with 11 bases between them. The germline gives CDR1 DFQATT, CDR2 SNEGSKA (reference sequence). The CDR3 region has the DNA TGCAGTGCGGGCCTGGGGGACGAGCAGTACTTC. This gives the protein CSAGLGDEQYF.

The chain couples TRBV19 to TRBJ1-5, with TRBD1 matching 11 bases. Germline loops: CDR1 LNHDA, CDR2 SQIVND (reference sequence). The CDR3 length is 14 residues. V was pared by 10 bases and J by 2 bases, with 4 bases of the junction left unmatched. The CDR3 coding sequence is TGTGCCACAGGGACAGGGGGAGGCAATCAGCCCCAGCATTTT. Its translation is CATGTGGGNQPQHF.

The chain links TRBV7-2 to TRBJ2-1; no definite D call. V dropped 5 bases and J dropped 8 bases, with 13 bases sitting between them. Looked up from germline, CDR1 is SGHTA and CDR2 is FQGNSA. This CDR3 spans 13 amino acids. CDR3 DNA sequence: TGTGCCAGCAGCCTCGGGCCGTCGGATGAGCAGTTCTTC. Translated, it gives CASSLGPSDEQFF.

The chain has TRBV6-5 and TRBJ2-2; no clear D. This CDR3 spans 14 amino acids. V lost 4 bases and J lost 0, with 6 bases in between. The V gene's germline CDR1 is MNHEY and CDR2 SVGAGI. The CDR3 protein is CASSLVPNTGELFF. The DNA for the CDR3 is TGTGCCAGCAGTTTGGTACCGAACACCGGGGAGCTGTTTTTT.

V is TRBV5-5 and J is TRBJ1-5; the D gene is possibly TRBD1 (6 bases). V lost 3 bases, J lost 2 bases, and 15 bases lay in between. From germline, CDR1 is SGHKS and CDR2 YYEKEE (reference sequence). The CDR3 totals 16 residues. CDR3 sequence reads: CASSSSTGFGNQPQHF. The CDR3 DNA follows: TGTGCCAGCAGCTCCAGTACAGGGTTTGGCAATCAGCCCCAGCATTTT.

V and J are TRBV28 and TRBJ1-1, with 9 positions matching TRBD1. Looked up from germline, CDR1 is MDHEN and CDR2 is SYDVKM. J was trimmed by 1 base and V by 5 bases; bases with no gene match: 5. The CDR3 has 15 amino acids. The CDR3 nucleotides are TGTGCCAGCAGTCTAACAGGGGGCCAGAACACTGAAGCTTTCTTT. Protein sequence: CASSLTGGQNTEAFF.

The chain couples TRBV5-1 to TRBJ2-7; 7 bases match TRBD2. V lost 5 bases to trimming and J lost 4 bases; unmatched junction nucleotides: 6. The CDR3 is 13 amino acids. The V gene's germline CDR1 is SGHRS and CDR2 YFSETQ. This CDR3 reads CASRIGGGYEQYF. The DNA of the CDR3 is TGCGCCAGCAGAATAGGCGGGGGATACGAGCAGTACTTC.

The genes are TRBV2 and TRBJ1-4; D is unresolved. Germline values: CDR1 SNHLY, CDR2 FYNNEI. The CDR3 consists of 13 residues. V lost 4 bases and J 8 bases, leaving 11 bases between the germline ends. CDR3 DNA: TGTGCCAGCAGTGGGGATACGCTCGAAAAACTGTTTTTT. Amino acid sequence: CASSGDTLEKLFF.

The chain links TRBV27 to TRBJ2-1, with TRBD2 identical over 7 bases. The germline CDR1 and CDR2 sequences are MNHEY and SMNVEV (reference sequence). This CDR3 comprises 14 residues. V lost 5 bases to trimming and J lost 5 bases; unmatched junction nucleotides: 6. The DNA for the CDR3 is TGTGCCAGCAGTAGGCGCGGGGGAAACAATGAGCAGTTCTTC. Translated: CASSRRGGNNEQFF.

V and J are TRBV29-1 and TRBJ1-4, with D unresolved. CDR3 length equals 14 residues. V lost 8 bases and J 3 bases, leaving 16 bases between the germline ends. Germline values: CDR1 SQVTM, CDR2 ANQGSEA. CDR3 coding DNA: TGCAGCATTCTTGCAAAAGAGCCTAATGAAAAACTGTTTTTT. It yields the protein CSILAKEPNEKLFF.

The chain carries TRBV5-1 and TRBJ2-3; 8 positions agree with TRBD2. CDR1 and CDR2 (germline): SGHRS, YFSETQ. The CDR3 contains 16 residues. The ends lost 2 bases at V and 4 bases at J; junction bases unmatched: 9. The CDR3, as DNA: TGCGCCAGCAGCTTCGGCAATAGCGGGGCCCCAGATACGCAGTATTTT. As protein: CASSFGNSGAPDTQYF.

This clone occurred a few times. The rearrangement links TRBV10-2 to TRBJ1-5; possibly TRBD1 for D (6 bases). Trimming left V 5 bases short and J 4 bases short, with 15 bases between. CDR3 length: 15 residues. The germline V gene has CDR1 WSHSY and CDR2 SAAADI. CDR3 DNA: TGCGCCAGCAGTCCGGGACAAGCAGTTAATCAGCCCCAGCATTTT. Translation: CASSPGQAVNQPQHF.

V is TRBV5-6 and J is TRBJ2-3, with TRBD1 as a possible D gene (5 bases). The V end lost 0 bases, the J end lost 1 base, and 9 bases lay between the germline ends. This CDR3 contains 15 residues. Germline assignment: CDR1 SGHDT and CDR2 YYEEEE. Here the CDR3 reads CASSLGGSGTDTQYF. The CDR3 coding sequence is TGTGCCAGCAGCTTGGGGGGCTCCGGCACAGATACGCAGTATTTT.

The genes are TRBV5-4 and TRBJ2-7; TRBD2 aligns across 11 bases. V shed 0 bases and J 4 bases; nucleotides not matched to a gene: 3. There are 15 residues in the CDR3. The V gene's germline CDR1 is SGHNT and CDR2 YYREEE (reference sequence). CDR3 protein: CASSLGLAGRYEQYF. The CDR3, as DNA: TGTGCCAGCAGCTTGGGACTAGCGGGACGATACGAGCAGTACTTC.

The genes are TRBV7-8 and TRBJ2-1; 9 bases agree with TRBD2. The CDR3 extends over 16 amino acids. The germline CDR1 and CDR2 sequences are SGHVS and FQNEAQ. V shed 0 bases and J 9 bases; nucleotides not matched to a gene: 9. Here the CDR3 reads CASSLAIAGAKTEQFF. The CDR3 nucleotides are TGTGCCAGCAGCTTAGCGATAGCGGGGGCCAAAACTGAGCAGTTCTTC.

This chain uses TRBV18 with TRBJ2-7; possibly TRBD1 for D (7 bases). Germline V gives CDR1 KGHSH, CDR2 LQKENI. This CDR3 is 15 amino acids long. V lost 6 bases to trimming and J lost 4 bases, with 19 bases between them. The CDR3 nucleotides read TGTGCCAGCTCGCTAGGGGGCGGGGACCTTTACGAGCAGTACTTC. Encoded protein: CASSLGGGDLYEQYF. Complete variable domain (other parts from reference TRBV18 and TRBJ2-7): NAGVMQNPRHLVRRRGQEARLRCSPMKGHSHVYWYRQLPEEGLKFMVYLQKENIIDESGMPKERFSAEFPKEGPSILRIQQVVRGDSAAYFCASSLGGGDLYEQYFGPGTRLTVT.

The chain joins TRBV27 to TRBJ1-2, with D unclear. The V and J ends lost 2 bases and 0 bases respectively, with 10 bases between them. This CDR3 has 15 residues. Germline V gives CDR1 MNHEY, CDR2 SMNVEV (reference sequence). The CDR3, as DNA: TGTGCCAGCAGTTTAGAAGGGAAAGCTAACTATGGCTACACCTTC. Protein: CASSLEGKANYGYTF.

This clone was recorded only once. The chain couples TRBV7-8 to TRBJ1-5; no definite D call. This CDR3 spans 18 amino acids. The ends were cut back, 1 base at V and 0 bases at J, with 16 bases in the middle. Germline V lookup: CDR1 SGHVS, CDR2 FQNEAQ. The CDR3 bases are TGTGCCAGCAGCTTAGTCCCTACCGCCCTTCATAGCAATCAGCCCCAGCATTTT. Residues: CASSLVPTALHSNQPQHF.

The chain carries TRBV30 and TRBJ2-1; 9 nucleotides line up with TRBD2. The germline V gene has CDR1 GTSNPN and CDR2 SVGIG (reference sequence). The CDR3 runs to 15 residues. The trim removed 0 bases at V and 10 bases at J, leaving 10 bases unmatched. The CDR3 is CAWSVIPSGKREQFF. As DNA, the CDR3 is TGTGCCTGGAGTGTAATCCCTAGCGGGAAACGGGAGCAGTTCTTC.

The CDR3 is CASSLGGAVGYTF. The DNA for the CDR3 is TGTGCCAGCAGCTTGGGGGGCGCGGTGGGCTACACCTTC. The chain couples TRBV11-2 to TRBJ1-2; the D gene is possibly TRBD1 (6 bases). CDR3 length: 13 residues. Germline lookup yields CDR1 SGHAT and CDR2 FQNNGV. V shed 3 bases and J shed 8 bases, with 13 bases lying between them.

This rearrangement joins TRBV5-1 to TRBJ1-3, with TRBD1 matching over 11 bases. Germline-derived CDR1 and CDR2 are SGHRS and YFSETQ. After removal of 4 bases from V and 4 bases from J, the junction contained 10 bases not matched to a gene. The CDR3 spans 17 residues. CDR3 protein: CASSPRTGGAGGNTIYF. The CDR3, as DNA: TGCGCCAGCAGCCCGCGGACAGGGGGCGCGGGAGGAAACACCATATATTTT.

For the CDR3, the DNA is TGTGCCAGCAGTGCCAACCTTAGGACGGCCGAGCCCCAGCATTTT. Its protein product is CASSANLRTAEPQHF. The V and J genes are TRBV6-1 and TRBJ1-5; D not resolved. V lost 4 bases and J lost 8, with 18 bases in between. Germline-derived CDR1 and CDR2 are MNHNS and SASEGT. The CDR3 spans 15 residues.

V usage is TRBV7-8 and J usage is TRBJ1-3; 12 bases align to TRBD1. After removal of 1 base from V and 3 bases from J, the junction contained 13 bases not matched to a gene. From germline, CDR1 is SGHVS and CDR2 FQNEAQ. The CDR3 covers 20 residues. The CDR3 DNA reads TGTGCCAGCAGCTTAGTCGGGACAGGGGGCTCCGATTTGGGTGGAAACACCATATATTTT. It is translated as CASSLVGTGGSDLGGNTIYF. The whole variable domain, remainder taken from reference TRBV7-8 and TRBJ1-3, is GAGVSQSPRYKVAKRGQDVALRCDPISGHVSLFWYQQALGQGPEFLTYFQNEAQLDKSGLPSDRFFAERPEGSVSTLKIQRTQQEDSAVYLCASSLVGTGGSDLGGNTIYFGEGSWLTVV.

V and J are TRBV18 and TRBJ1-2; D is uncertain. Trimming took 3 bases from V and 4 from J, leaving 15 bases between them. The CDR3 sequence is 15 residues long. CDR1 KGHSH and CDR2 LQKENI come from the germline V gene. CDR3 in amino acids: CASSPPTRWGYGYTF. In DNA, the CDR3 is TGTGCCAGCTCACCCCCCACCAGATGGGGCTATGGCTACACCTTC.

The chain joins TRBV11-2 to TRBJ2-5, with D possibly called TRBD1 or TRBD2 (5 bases each). The CDR3 contains 15 residues. Germline CDR1 SGHAT, CDR2 FQNNGV. The V and J ends lost 1 base and 5 bases respectively, with 14 bases between them. The CDR3 spells CASSLGGKGTETQYF. The CDR3 bases are TGTGCCAGCAGCTTAGGGGGAAAAGGGACGGAGACCCAGTACTTC. The full variable domain, completed using reference TRBV11-2 and TRBJ2-5, is EAGVAQSPRYKIIEKRQSVAFWCNPISGHATLYWYQQILGQGPKLLIQFQNNGVVDDSQLPKDRFSAERLKGVDSTLKIQPAKLEDSAVYLCASSLGGKGTETQYFGPGTRLLVL.

Regarding this clone: The sample holds other DNA sequences that translate to the same CDR3. The chain carries TRBV5-1 and TRBJ2-3; tentatively, D is TRBD2 (5 bases). V was pared by 0 bases and J by 1 base, with 9 bases between. The CDR3 sequence is 15 residues long. Per germline, CDR1 SGHRS and CDR2 YFSETQ. CDR3 bases: TGCGCCAGCAGCTTGGATTCGCGGGGCACAGATACGCAGTATTTT. This translates into CASSLDSRGTDTQYF.

This clone was seen once. The gene calls are TRBV13 and TRBJ2-7, with D possibly TRBD1 on 6 matching bases. The V gene lost 8 bases and the J gene lost 0 bases, with 17 bases spanning the gap. The CDR3 has 15 amino acids. Germline V gene sequence: CDR1 PRHDT, CDR2 FYEKMQ (reference sequence). The DNA for the CDR3 is TGTGCCAGCGGTTTCCGGACAGTTAACTCCTACGAGCAGTACTTC. This translates into CASGFRTVNSYEQYF.

Worth noting for this clone: Other nucleotide sequences in the sample specify the same CDR3. The chain combines TRBV7-2 with TRBJ2-7; 7 positions match TRBD1. CDR1 and CDR2 from the germline V gene are SGHTA and FQGNSA. This CDR3 comprises 11 residues. The V and J ends lost 4 bases and 6 bases, in that order; junction bases with no gene match: 0. The CDR3 region is CASSWDSEQYF. CDR3 bases: TGTGCCAGCAGCTGGGACAGCGAGCAGTACTTC.